This entry is about one T cell receptor beta chain. No antigen is known for it. The sample originates from a study of vaccination and CD4 T cells after COVID-19. Germline values: CDR1 WSHSY, CDR2 SAAADI. Trimming cost V 10 bases and J 1 base; bases outside gene matches: 3. The CDR3 is made up of 13 amino acids. Noted treatment: approximately 9-day PBMC culture with coronavirus spike peptide pools or control peptides (ViraFEST assay). Sequencing of cultured CD4+ T cell DNA used the Oncomine TCR Beta short-read assay. TCRdb reprocessed the PCR reads via MiXCR and lists one record per CDR3 protein. The sample records about 22,000 distinct CDR3 sequences, approximately 32% being singletons.

The clonotype originates from a human donor with COVID-19. The sequenced material came from cultured CD4+ T cells from blood. The genes are TRBV10-2 and TRBJ2-3; 9 bases fit TRBD2. The DNA for the CDR3 is TGCGCCACCCGACTAGCGGGCACAGATACGCAGTATTTT. Translated, it gives CATRLAGTDTQYF.